The 28 T cell receptor beta chains given below trace back to one sample, sequenced in a study of shared clonotypes between healthy human individuals. Using immunoSEQ multiplex PCR, the repertoire was profiled, and TCRdb retains in-frame clones only, with some absent. The data contain about 1.1 million clones, approximately 78% of them singletons. Sequencing input: memory CD4+ T cells from PBMCs. Documented subset: CD45RA-negative fraction. These receptors all stem from a man between 18 and 29 years old in good health. Some clones in this sample may be carry-over from other donors' samples.

The CDR3 is CASSLSVGRNTQYF. CDR3 nucleotides: TGCGCCAGCAGCTTGTCGGTTGGCCGAAATACGCAGTATTTT. The genes are TRBV5-1 and TRBJ2-3; D not certain. CDR3 size: 14 residues. V lost 1 base and J 7 bases, leaving 13 bases between the germline ends. Germline CDR1 SGHRS, CDR2 YFSETQ.

The chain has TRBV6-5 and TRBJ2-2, with 8 nucleotides matching TRBD2. The CDR3 has 15 residues. The V gene end was trimmed by 7 bases and the J gene end by 5 bases; junction bases not matched to a gene: 9. The germline V gene has CDR1 MNHEY and CDR2 SVGAGI. DNA for the CDR3: TGTGCCAGCACCAAAGGACTAGCTCGGACCGGGGAGCTGTTTTTT. This encodes CASTKGLARTGELFF.

The chain is built from TRBV2 and TRBJ2-5, with 7 bases lining up with TRBD1. The CDR3 covers 16 residues. Germline V gene data show CDR1 as SNHLY and CDR2 as FYNNEI. With 6 bases clipped from V and 3 bases from J, the junction kept 13 bases outside the gene matches. This chain's CDR3 is CASRELRQGRKETQYF. The CDR3 DNA sequence: TGTGCCAGCAGAGAGTTAAGACAGGGACGAAAAGAGACCCAGTACTTC.

This clone was seen only a few times. The DNA for the CDR3 is TGTGCCAGCAGCTGGACAGGGCGCACCTACGAGCAGTACTTC. Translation: CASSWTGRTYEQYF. The chain joins TRBV5-6 to TRBJ2-7; 8 positions match TRBD1. Germline V gives CDR1 SGHDT, CDR2 YYEEEE. The J segment lost 2 bases and the V segment lost 3 bases, leaving 4 bases of the junction unmatched. This CDR3 has 14 residues.

V gene TRBV28 combines with J gene TRBJ2-7; D possibly corresponds to TRBD1 (5 bases). V was shortened by 3 bases and J by 0 bases, with 15 bases between the two germline ends. This CDR3 spans 16 amino acids. Germline loops: CDR1 MDHEN, CDR2 SYDVKM. The CDR3 DNA reads TGTGCCAGCAGTTTCGCTATGACAGCGAGCTCCTACGAGCAGTACTTC. The encoded protein is CASSFAMTASSYEQYF.

CDR3 residues: CASSLGAVAPPVSSYEQYF. The CDR3 coding sequence is TGTGCCAGCTCCCTCGGCGCAGTAGCCCCACCAGTAAGCTCCTACGAGCAGTACTTC. V is TRBV18 and J is TRBJ2-7; D remains unclear. CDR3 length: 19 residues. Between the trimmed V and J ends, which lost 6 bases and 0 bases, there was a span of 27 bases. CDR1 is KGHSH, CDR2 LQKENI, per germline. The entire variable domain, with the rest obtained from reference TRBV18 and TRBJ2-7, is as follows: NAGVMQNPRHLVRRRGQEARLRCSPMKGHSHVYWYRQLPEEGLKFMVYLQKENIIDESGMPKERFSAEFPKEGPSILRIQQVVRGDSAAYFCASSLGAVAPPVSSYEQYFGPGTRLTVT.

V gene TRBV10-3 combines with J gene TRBJ2-1; the D gene is possibly TRBD1 (6 bases). Per the germline V gene, CDR1 is ENHRY and CDR2 is SYGVKD. CDR3 length: 12 amino acids. V lost 5 bases, J lost 8 bases, and 10 bases lay in between. In nucleotides, the CDR3 is TGTGCCATCAGTTTTTCAGGGGATGAGCAGTTCTTC. Amino acid sequence: CAISFSGDEQFF.

DNA for the CDR3: TGTGCCAGCAGTGGTAGCGGGAGGGCAGAGACCCAGTACTTC. This codes for CASSGSGRAETQYF. The chain has TRBV7-3 and TRBJ2-5; TRBD2 agrees at 11 bases. With 6 bases clipped from V and 4 bases from J, the junction kept 4 bases outside the gene matches. The length of the CDR3 is 14 residues. The germline CDR1 and CDR2 sequences are SGHTA and FQGTGA.

On this clone itself: Within the sample, other DNA sequences also encode this same CDR3. V is TRBV10-3 and J is TRBJ2-5; TRBD2 matches at 7 bases. Looked up from germline, CDR1 is ENHRY and CDR2 is SYGVKD. Losses at the gene ends were 10 bases for V and 3 bases for J; bases not matched to a gene: 2. The CDR3 has 11 residues. CDR3 protein: CATSGEETQYF. CDR3 coding DNA: TGTGCCACCAGCGGGGAAGAGACCCAGTACTTC.

The gene calls are TRBV7-3 and TRBJ1-1; TRBD1 might be the D (5 bases). Per the germline V gene, CDR1 is SGHTA and CDR2 is FQGTGA. The CDR3 is 15 residues long. The V and J ends lost 3 bases and 1 base respectively, with 12 bases between them. As DNA, the CDR3 is TGTGCCAGCAGCTTCAATGGGGGAGAGAACACTGAAGCTTTCTTT. Encoded protein: CASSFNGGENTEAFF.

This chain uses TRBV15 with TRBJ2-5; maybe TRBD1 (6 bases). CDR1 is LNHNV, CDR2 YYDKDF, per germline (reference sequence). The CDR3 runs to 15 residues. V was clipped by 2 bases and J by 4 bases, with 14 bases between them. CDR3 amino acids: CATSRTPGELETQYF. The CDR3 coding sequence is TGTGCCACCAGCAGAACTCCAGGGGAACTAGAGACCCAGTACTTC. Drawing the rest from reference TRBV15 and TRBJ2-5, the complete variable domain is DAMVIQNPRYQVTQFGKPVTLSCSQTLNHNVMYWYQQKSSQAPKLLFHYYDKDFNNEADTPDNFQSRRPNTSFCFLDIRSPGLGDTAMYLCATSRTPGELETQYFGPGTRLLVL.

This chain links TRBV30 with TRBJ1-3; D is unclear. The V end lost 4 bases, the J end lost 0 bases, and 10 bases lay between the germline ends. This CDR3 contains 14 residues. The germline V gene encodes CDR1 GTSNPN and CDR2 SVGIG (reference sequence). As DNA, the CDR3 is TGTGCCTGGACTAAGATCCTCTCTGGAAACACCATATATTTT. Its translation: CAWTKILSGNTIYF.

To note about this clone: Other DNA sequences in the same sample also yield this CDR3. The chain recombines TRBV5-1 with TRBJ2-3; tentatively, D is TRBD2 (5 bases). Trimming stripped 1 base from V and 2 bases from J, with 8 bases between. The CDR3 has 14 residues. In germline, CDR1 is SGHRS, CDR2 YFSETQ. DNA of the CDR3: TGCGCCAGCAGCTTGACTAGATCCACAGATACGCAGTATTTT. Residues: CASSLTRSTDTQYF.

The genes are TRBV6-5 and TRBJ1-5; unclear D gene. The CDR3 has 15 residues. V lost 6 bases and J 2 bases, leaving 14 bases between the germline ends. Germline CDR1 is MNHEY and CDR2 is SVGAGI. The DNA for the CDR3 is TGTGCCAGCAGACCCCGGGCCACCCGCAATCAGCCCCAGCATTTT. This sequence encodes CASRPRATRNQPQHF.

The chain uses TRBV9 and TRBJ2-2; 7 bases fit TRBD1. There are 20 residues in the CDR3. V lost 3 bases to trimming and J lost 3 bases; unmatched junction nucleotides: 20. Looked up from germline, CDR1 is SGDLS and CDR2 is YYNGEE. CDR3 bases: TGTGCCAGCAGCGCCTTAATAGGACCCAACAGGGGTTTGGACACCGGGGAGCTGTTTTTT. Translation: CASSALIGPNRGLDTGELFF.

The chain joins TRBV5-5 to TRBJ2-3; D is ambiguous. Germline V gene lookup returns CDR1 SGHKS and CDR2 YYEKEE (reference sequence). The length of the CDR3 is 14 residues. V lost 0 bases and J 2 bases, leaving 7 bases between the germline ends. CDR3 amino acids: CASSLAQLTDTQYF. Here the CDR3 DNA reads TGTGCCAGCAGCTTGGCACAGCTCACAGATACGCAGTATTTT.

This rearrangement joins TRBV9 to TRBJ1-1; the match to TRBD1 covers 11 bases. The CDR3 length is 18 residues. The ends lost 1 base at V and 5 bases at J; junction bases unmatched: 13. Germline CDR1 is SGDLS and CDR2 is YYNGEE. CDR3 sequence: CASSVNYRTGGAETEAFF. For the CDR3, the DNA is TGTGCCAGCAGCGTAAATTACAGGACAGGGGGCGCGGAAACTGAAGCTTTCTTT.

The chain links TRBV6-5 to TRBJ2-2, with D possibly matching TRBD2 (6 bases). Germline V gene sequence: CDR1 MNHEY, CDR2 SVGAGI. This CDR3 region has 14 residues. V was cut by 4 bases and J by 6 bases, with 12 bases left in between. The CDR3 region is CASSSLLAPGELFF. The CDR3 DNA reads TGTGCCAGCAGTTCCCTCCTAGCGCCCGGGGAGCTGTTTTTT.

V gene TRBV6-1 combines with J gene TRBJ2-7; 10 bases map to TRBD2. V shed 5 bases and J 4 bases; nucleotides not matched to a gene: 8. The CDR3 contains 15 residues. Germline CDR1 and CDR2: MNHNS and SASEGT. The CDR3 reads CASSLAGGGLYEQYF. The CDR3, as DNA: TGTGCCAGCAGTTTAGCGGGAGGAGGATTGTACGAGCAGTACTTC.

The chain uses TRBV18 and TRBJ2-6; no clear D gene. The germline CDR1 and CDR2 sequences are KGHSH and LQKENI. This CDR3 is 18 amino acids long. V was pared by 2 bases and J by 2 bases, with 16 bases between. The CDR3 nucleotides read TGTGCCAGCTCACCAGTCGCACATCCTATGGCTGGGGCCAACGTCCTGACTTTC. Its translation is CASSPVAHPMAGANVLTF. The variable domain in full, with the rest retrieved from reference TRBV18 and TRBJ2-6, is NAGVMQNPRHLVRRRGQEARLRCSPMKGHSHVYWYRQLPEEGLKFMVYLQKENIIDESGMPKERFSAEFPKEGPSILRIQQVVRGDSAAYFCASSPVAHPMAGANVLTFGAGSRLTVL.

The chain combines TRBV14 with TRBJ2-7; tentatively, D is TRBD1 (6 bases). This CDR3 has 15 amino acids. Between the trimmed V and J ends, which lost 0 bases and 5 bases, there was a span of 14 bases. Per germline, CDR1 SGHDN and CDR2 FVKESK. The CDR3 nucleotides read TGTGCCAGCAGCCAAGATTCCTACAGGGTTAACGAGCAGTACTTC. Its translation: CASSQDSYRVNEQYF.

The rearrangement joins TRBV5-1 to TRBJ2-7; D possibly corresponds to TRBD1 (6 bases). The V and J ends lost 2 bases and 0 bases respectively, with 12 bases between them. The length of the CDR3 is 15 residues. Germline loops: CDR1 SGHRS, CDR2 YFSETQ. The CDR3 DNA follows: TGCGCCAGCAGCTTCTCCGGGACACGCTCCTACGAGCAGTACTTC. As protein: CASSFSGTRSYEQYF.

The CDR3 nucleotides read TGTGCCAGCAGCTTTCTGACAGCCCAGCTAGGGGGCTACACCTTC. Translating gives CASSFLTAQLGGYTF. This sequence joins TRBV7-6 and TRBJ1-2, with D tentatively TRBD1 (5 bases). Germline CDR1 is SGHVS and CDR2 is FNYEAQ. With 3 bases removed from V and 8 bases from J, the gap between germline ends came to 19 bases. The CDR3 is 15 residues long.

Points on this clone: In the same sample, other DNA sequences code for this CDR3. The chain joins TRBV6-5 to TRBJ2-7; 8 nucleotides align to TRBD1. V lost 2 bases and J lost 3; bases outside the gene matches: 3. CDR1 is MNHEY, CDR2 SVGAGI, per germline. The CDR3 is made up of 14 amino acids. The CDR3, as DNA: TGTGCCAGCAGTTACCGGGACAGGAACTACGAGCAGTACTTC. It translates to CASSYRDRNYEQYF.

The chain couples TRBV7-2 to TRBJ1-5; D might be TRBD1 (6 bases). Between the trimmed V and J ends, which lost 3 bases and 7 bases, there was a span of 16 bases. The CDR3 runs 15 residues. Germline assignment: CDR1 SGHTA and CDR2 FQGNSA. This CDR3 reads CASSFSYRAGQPQHF. CDR3 bases: TGTGCCAGCAGCTTTTCGTACAGGGCTGGGCAGCCCCAGCATTTT.

This clone was observed a few times. The chain employs TRBV6-5 and TRBJ2-1; tentatively, D is TRBD2 (6 bases). The V end was cut by 3 bases, the J end by 7 bases, with 16 bases between. CDR3 length: 15 residues. In germline, CDR1 is MNHEY, CDR2 SVGAGI. The CDR3 loop is CASSYLEAGRNEQFF. The CDR3 DNA follows: TGTGCCAGCAGTTATTTAGAGGCGGGAAGGAATGAGCAGTTCTTC.

This sequence joins TRBV7-3 and TRBJ2-7, with D possibly being TRBD2 (6 bases). V was pared by 5 bases and J by 0 bases, with 26 bases between. In germline, CDR1 is SGHTA, CDR2 FQGTGA. The CDR3 consists of 19 residues. The CDR3 region has the DNA TGTGCCAGCAGCCGACCGTATAGATCGGCTGGGACTTTCTCCTACGAGCAGTACTTC. The encoded protein is CASSRPYRSAGTFSYEQYF.

Points on this clone: A much larger clone is a single base away; this may be a read error. The chain couples TRBV5-6 to TRBJ1-1, with D possibly TRBD1 on 6 matching bases. The V and J ends lost 4 bases and 1 base respectively, with 14 bases between them. This CDR3 is built from 15 residues. Germline V gives CDR1 SGHDT, CDR2 YYEEEE. In DNA form, the CDR3 reads TGTGCCAGCAGCAGAAGGATAGGGGGGAACACTGAAGCTTTCTTT. Protein sequence: CASSRRIGGNTEAFF.